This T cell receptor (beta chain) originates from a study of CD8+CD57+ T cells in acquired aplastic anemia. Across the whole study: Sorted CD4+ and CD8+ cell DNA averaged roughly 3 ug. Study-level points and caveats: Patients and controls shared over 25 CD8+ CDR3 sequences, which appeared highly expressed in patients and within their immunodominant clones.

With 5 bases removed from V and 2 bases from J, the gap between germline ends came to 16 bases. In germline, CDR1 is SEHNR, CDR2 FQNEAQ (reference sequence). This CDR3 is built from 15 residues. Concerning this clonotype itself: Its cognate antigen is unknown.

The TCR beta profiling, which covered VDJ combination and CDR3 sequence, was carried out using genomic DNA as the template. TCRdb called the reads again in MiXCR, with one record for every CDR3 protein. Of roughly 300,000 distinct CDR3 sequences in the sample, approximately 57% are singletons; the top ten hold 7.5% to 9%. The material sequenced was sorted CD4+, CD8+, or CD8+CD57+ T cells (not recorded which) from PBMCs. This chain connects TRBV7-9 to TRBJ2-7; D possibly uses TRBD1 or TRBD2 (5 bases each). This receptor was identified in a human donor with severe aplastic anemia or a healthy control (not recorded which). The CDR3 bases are TGTGCCAGCAGCGGACCGGGACGGCTAACCTACGAGCAGTACTTC. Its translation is CASSGPGRLTYEQYF.